Listed below are T cell receptor beta chains from one sample, sequenced in a study of control samples from healthy donors and cancer patients. Data came from immunoSEQ multiplex PCR; TCRdb stores just in-frame clones and leaves some out. The table shows 65,000 to 90,000 clones, with around 90% occurring only once. Sequences were obtained from PBMCs. The receptors were gathered from a woman between 45 and 60 years old with colorectal cancer. CDR3s include the opening cysteine and the closing phenylalanine or tryptophan. A D gene is named only where the DNA matches it firmly. Size tells how often a clone was seen (once, few, many) or the class of an expanded clone, and some rows leave it out.

>TRBV5-6|TRBJ1-2|-|TRBD1
CASSADRGNYGYTF
TGTGCCAGCAGCGCAGACAGGGGAAACTATGGCTACACCTTC
>TRBV12-5|TRBJ1-2|-|-
CASGLVRLLSYGYTF
TGTGCTAGTGGTTTGGTACGACTACTCAGCTATGGCTACACCTTC
>TRBV27|TRBJ2-3|few|-
CASSLGAAETDTQYF
TGTGCCAGCAGCCTGGGGGCGGCGGAGACAGATACGCAGTATTTT
>TRBV19|TRBJ1-4|-|-
CASRTQGAGRYNEKLFF
TGTGCCAGTAGAACCCAGGGCGCCGGACGGTATAATGAAAAACTGTTTTTT
>TRBV2|TRBJ2-1|-|-
CASSEGDNEQFF
TGTGCCAGCAGTGAAGGCGACAATGAGCAGTTCTTC
>TRBV9|TRBJ2-2|-|TRBD2
CASSVESGGFTGELFF
TGTGCCAGCAGCGTAGAAAGCGGGGGGTTCACCGGGGAGCTGTTTTTT
>TRBV7-9|TRBJ2-6|once|-
CASSLGGANVLTF
TGTGCCAGCAGCTTAGGTGGGGCCAACGTCCTGACTTTC
>TRBV18|TRBJ2-2|-|-
CASSPYSGNTGELFF
TGTGCCAGCTCACCGTATAGCGGCAACACCGGGGAGCTGTTTTTT
>TRBV18|TRBJ2-3|once|-
CASSGTEGSTDTQYF
TGTGCCAGCTCCGGTACTGAGGGGAGCACAGATACGCAGTATTTT
>TRBV27|TRBJ1-5|-|TRBD1
CASSQRQGLNQPQHF
TGTGCCAGCAGTCAAAGACAGGGCTTAAATCAGCCCCAGCATTTT
>TRBV15|TRBJ2-5|-|-
CATSRDQGGKTQYF
TGTGCCACCAGCAGAGATCAGGGAGGAAAGACCCAGTACTTC
>TRBV3-1/TRBV3-2|TRBJ2-5|-|-
CASSPAGAGTQYF
TGTGCCAGCAGCCCCGCGGGGGCCGGGACCCAGTACTTC
>TRBV5-1|TRBJ2-2|-|-
CASSLEGAGYPGELFF
TGCGCCAGCAGCTTGGAGGGGGCGGGGTACCCCGGGGAGCTGTTTTTT
>TRBV2|TRBJ1-1|-|-
CASSEGWGRANTEAFF
TGTGCCAGCAGTGAGGGGTGGGGCAGGGCGAACACTGAAGCTTTCTTT
>TRBV12-5|TRBJ2-3|-|TRBD2
CASGPILAGGTDTQYF
TGTGCTAGTGGCCCAATCCTAGCGGGGGGCACAGATACGCAGTATTTT
>TRBV12-3/TRBV12-4|TRBJ1-4|-|-
CASSRQLNEKLFF
TGTGCCAGCAGCCGACAGCTGAATGAAAAACTGTTTTTT
>TRBV5-4|TRBJ2-1|-|-
CASSLFPAPYNEQFF
TGTGCCAGCAGCTTGTTCCCCGCGCCCTACAATGAGCAGTTCTTC
>TRBV7-6|TRBJ1-2|-|-
CASSLNERIGGGYTF
TGTGCCAGCAGCTTAAACGAACGGATCGGGGGTGGCTACACCTTC